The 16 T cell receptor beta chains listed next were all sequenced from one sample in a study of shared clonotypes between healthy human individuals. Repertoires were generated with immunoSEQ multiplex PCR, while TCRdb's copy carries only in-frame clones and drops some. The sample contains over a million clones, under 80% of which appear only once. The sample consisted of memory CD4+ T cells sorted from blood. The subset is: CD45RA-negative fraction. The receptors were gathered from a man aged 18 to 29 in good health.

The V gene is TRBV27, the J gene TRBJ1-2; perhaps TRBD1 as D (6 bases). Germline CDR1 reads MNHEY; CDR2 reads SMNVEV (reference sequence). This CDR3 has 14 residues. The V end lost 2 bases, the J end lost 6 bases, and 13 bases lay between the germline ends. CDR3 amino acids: CASSLAGATDGYTF. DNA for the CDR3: TGTGCCAGCAGTTTAGCGGGGGCAACTGATGGCTACACCTTC.

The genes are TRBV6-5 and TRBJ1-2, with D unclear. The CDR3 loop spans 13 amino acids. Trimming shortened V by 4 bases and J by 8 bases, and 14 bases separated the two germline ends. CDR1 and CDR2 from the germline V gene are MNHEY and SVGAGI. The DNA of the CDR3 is TGTGCCAGCAGTTTACAACCAGGAAGCGGCTACACCTTC. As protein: CASSLQPGSGYTF.

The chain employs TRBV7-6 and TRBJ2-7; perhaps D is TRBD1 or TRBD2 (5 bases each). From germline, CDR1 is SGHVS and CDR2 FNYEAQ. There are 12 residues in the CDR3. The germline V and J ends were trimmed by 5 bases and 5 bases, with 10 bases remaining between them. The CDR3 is CASSLGTDEQYF. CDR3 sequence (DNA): TGTGCCAGCAGCCTCGGGACCGACGAGCAGTACTTC.

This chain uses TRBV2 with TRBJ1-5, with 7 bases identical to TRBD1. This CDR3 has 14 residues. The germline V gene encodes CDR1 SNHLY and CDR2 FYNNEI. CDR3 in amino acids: CACRDSLSNQPQHF. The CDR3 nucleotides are TGTGCGTGTCGGGACAGCCTTAGCAATCAGCCCCAGCATTTT.

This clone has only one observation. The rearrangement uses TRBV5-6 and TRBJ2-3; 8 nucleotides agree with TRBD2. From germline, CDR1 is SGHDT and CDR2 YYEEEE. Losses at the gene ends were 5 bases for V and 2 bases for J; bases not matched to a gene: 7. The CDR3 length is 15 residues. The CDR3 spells CASSFLGLATDTQYF. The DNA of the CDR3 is TGTGCCAGCAGTTTCCTTGGACTAGCCACAGATACGCAGTATTTT.

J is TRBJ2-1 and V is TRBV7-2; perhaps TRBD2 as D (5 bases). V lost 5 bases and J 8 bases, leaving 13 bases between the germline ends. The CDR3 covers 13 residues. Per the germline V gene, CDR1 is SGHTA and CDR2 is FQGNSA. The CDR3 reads CASSPRTGDEQFF. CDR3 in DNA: TGTGCCAGCAGCCCCCGGACTGGGGATGAGCAGTTCTTC.

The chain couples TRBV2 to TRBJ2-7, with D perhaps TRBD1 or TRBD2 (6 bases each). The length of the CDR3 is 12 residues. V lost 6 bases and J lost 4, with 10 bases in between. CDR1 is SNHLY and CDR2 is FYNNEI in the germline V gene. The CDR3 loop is CASRRGVYEQYF. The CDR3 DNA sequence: TGTGCCAGCAGAAGGGGGGTTTACGAGCAGTACTTC.

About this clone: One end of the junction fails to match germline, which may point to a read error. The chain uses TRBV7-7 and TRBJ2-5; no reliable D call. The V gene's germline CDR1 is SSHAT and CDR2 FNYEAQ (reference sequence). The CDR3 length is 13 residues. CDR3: CASSPGYQETQYF. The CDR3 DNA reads TGTGCTAGCAGCCCCGGATACCAAGAGACCCAGTACTTC.

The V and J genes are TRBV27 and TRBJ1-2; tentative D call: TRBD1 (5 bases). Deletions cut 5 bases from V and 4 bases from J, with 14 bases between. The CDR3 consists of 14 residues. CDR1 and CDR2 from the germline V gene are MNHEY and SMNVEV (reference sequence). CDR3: CASSRRASTYGYTF. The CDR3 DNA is TGTGCCAGCAGTCGCAGGGCTTCAACCTATGGCTACACCTTC.

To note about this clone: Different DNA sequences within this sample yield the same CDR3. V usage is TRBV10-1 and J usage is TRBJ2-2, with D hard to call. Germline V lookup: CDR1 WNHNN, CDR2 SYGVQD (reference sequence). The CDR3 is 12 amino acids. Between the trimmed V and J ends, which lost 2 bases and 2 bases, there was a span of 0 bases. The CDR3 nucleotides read TGCGCCAGCAGTGAGAACACCGGGGAGCTGTTTTTT. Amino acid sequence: CASSENTGELFF.

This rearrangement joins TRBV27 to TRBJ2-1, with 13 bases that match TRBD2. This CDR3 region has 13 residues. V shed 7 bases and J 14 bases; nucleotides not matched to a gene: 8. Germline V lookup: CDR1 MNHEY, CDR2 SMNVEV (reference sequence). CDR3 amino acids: CASTSLAGGPKFF. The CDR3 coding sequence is TGTGCCAGCACCTCACTAGCGGGAGGGCCTAAGTTCTTC.

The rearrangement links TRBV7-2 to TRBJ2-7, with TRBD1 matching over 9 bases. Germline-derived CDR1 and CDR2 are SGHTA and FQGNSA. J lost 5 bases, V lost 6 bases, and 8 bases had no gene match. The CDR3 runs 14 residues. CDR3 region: CASRMTGGTHEQYF. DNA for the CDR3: TGTGCCAGCAGAATGACAGGGGGAACACACGAGCAGTACTTC. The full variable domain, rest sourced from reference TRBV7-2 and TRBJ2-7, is GAGVSQSPSNKVTEKGKDVELRCDPISGHTALYWYRQSLGQGLEFLIYFQGNSAPDKSGLPSDRFSAERTGGSVSTLTIQRTQQEDSAVYLCASRMTGGTHEQYFGPGTRLTVT.

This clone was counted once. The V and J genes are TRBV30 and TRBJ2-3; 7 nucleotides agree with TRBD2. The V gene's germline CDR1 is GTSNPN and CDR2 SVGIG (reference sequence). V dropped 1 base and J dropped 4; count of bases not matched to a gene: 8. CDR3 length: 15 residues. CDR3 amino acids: CAWSEGLAEADTQYF. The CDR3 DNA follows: TGTGCCTGGAGTGAGGGGCTAGCGGAAGCAGATACGCAGTATTTT.

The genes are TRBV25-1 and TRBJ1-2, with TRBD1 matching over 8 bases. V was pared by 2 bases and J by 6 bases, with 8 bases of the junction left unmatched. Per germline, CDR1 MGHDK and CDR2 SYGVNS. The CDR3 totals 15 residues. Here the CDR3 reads CASSERRTGSNGYTF. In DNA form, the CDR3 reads TGTGCCAGCAGTGAAAGGAGGACAGGGTCTAATGGCTACACCTTC.

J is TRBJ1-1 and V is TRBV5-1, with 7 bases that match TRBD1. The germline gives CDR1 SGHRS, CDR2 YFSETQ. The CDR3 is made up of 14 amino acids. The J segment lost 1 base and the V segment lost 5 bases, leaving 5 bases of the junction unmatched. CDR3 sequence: CASSVGQSNTEAFF. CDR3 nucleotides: TGCGCCAGCAGTGTGGGACAGTCGAACACTGAAGCTTTCTTT.

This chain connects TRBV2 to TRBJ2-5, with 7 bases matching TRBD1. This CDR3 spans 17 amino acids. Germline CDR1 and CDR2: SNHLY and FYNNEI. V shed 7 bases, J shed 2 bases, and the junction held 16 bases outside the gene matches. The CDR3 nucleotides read TGTGCCAGCAATATTGGACAGGCGATTCTCTCACAAGAGACCCAGTACTTC. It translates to CASNIGQAILSQETQYF.